The clone carrying this T cell receptor beta chain was seen just once. These data are taken from a study of blood T cell repertoires in COVID-19. The overall study: Samples came from the United States, Italy and Spain, spanning acute and convalescent COVID-19.

The CDR3 is 15 amino acids. With V trimmed by 4 bases and J by 9 bases, 9 bases remained unmatched. CDR1 and CDR2 (germline): KGHSH, LQKENI. The assay was immunoSEQ multiplex PCR, and TCRdb's table has in-frame clones only and misses some. The sample contains roughly 260,000 clones, roughly 86% of which appear only once. Individuals drawn from about 26 US areas were about 18 to 100 years old. Participants' own reports of clinical history determined their cohort assignment. The chain recombines TRBV18 with TRBJ1-6; 7 bases map to TRBD1. The sample was PBMCs or T cells enriched from blood (not recorded which). This receptor was taken from a woman aged 25 to 39 with acute COVID-19. This CDR3 is CASSQSDRVFSPLHF. The DNA for the CDR3 is TGTGCCAGCTCACAGTCCGACAGGGTGTTTTCACCCCTCCACTTT.